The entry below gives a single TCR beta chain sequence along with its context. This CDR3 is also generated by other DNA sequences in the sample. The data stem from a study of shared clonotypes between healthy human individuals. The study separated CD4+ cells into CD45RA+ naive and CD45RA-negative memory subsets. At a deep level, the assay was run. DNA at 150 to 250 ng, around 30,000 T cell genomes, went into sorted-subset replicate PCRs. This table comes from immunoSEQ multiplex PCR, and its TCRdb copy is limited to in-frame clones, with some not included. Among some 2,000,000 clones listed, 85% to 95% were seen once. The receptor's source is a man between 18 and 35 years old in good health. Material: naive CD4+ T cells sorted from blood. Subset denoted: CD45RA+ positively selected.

CDR3 residues: CASSRTGSYEQYF. The CDR3 DNA reads TGTGCCAGCAGTCGGACAGGGAGCTACGAGCAGTACTTC. This sequence joins TRBV28 and TRBJ2-7; 8 bases line up with TRBD1. After removal of 5 bases from V and 3 bases from J, the junction contained 3 bases not matched to a gene. The CDR3 contains 13 residues. Per germline, CDR1 MDHEN and CDR2 SYDVKM.